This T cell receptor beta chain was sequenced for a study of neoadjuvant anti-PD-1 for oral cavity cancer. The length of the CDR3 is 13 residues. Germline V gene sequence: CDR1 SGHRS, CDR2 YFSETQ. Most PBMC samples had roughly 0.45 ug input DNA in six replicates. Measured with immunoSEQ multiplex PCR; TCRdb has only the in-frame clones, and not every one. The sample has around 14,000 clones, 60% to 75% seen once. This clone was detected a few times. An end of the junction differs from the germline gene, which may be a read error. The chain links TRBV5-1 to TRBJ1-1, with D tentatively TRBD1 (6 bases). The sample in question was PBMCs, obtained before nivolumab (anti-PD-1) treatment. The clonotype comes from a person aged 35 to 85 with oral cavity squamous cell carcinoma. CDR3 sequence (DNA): TGCGCCAGCAGCTTGGATAGGGACACCGAAGCTTTCTTT. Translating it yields CASSLDRDTEAFF.